Described below is a single TCR beta chain sequence and its context. The data belong to a study of control samples from healthy donors and cancer patients. Sequencing used immunoSEQ multiplex PCR; TCRdb keeps in-frame clones, though not all of them. The sample carries 150,000 to 200,000 clones, 90% to 95% recorded once. Germline values: CDR1 SEHNR, CDR2 FQNEAQ (reference sequence). Trimming shortened V by 2 bases and J by 9 bases, and 11 bases separated the two germline ends. This CDR3 is built from 14 residues. V usage is TRBV7-9 and J usage is TRBJ1-6, with D possibly TRBD1 on 5 matching bases. The sequencing input was blood. This receptor was identified in a woman aged 60 to 75 in good health. CDR3 region: CASSLLGTGSPLHF. The CDR3 DNA follows: TGTGCCAGCAGCTTATTAGGGACCGGTTCACCCCTCCACTTT.